This TCR beta chain was documented in a study of T-cell reconstitution after alpha-beta-depleted transplantation in children. Unique molecular identifiers featured in how the TCRbeta library was prepared. TCRdb redid the calling of the PCR reads with MiXCR, one entry per CDR3 protein. This sample has some 500,000 distinct CDR3 sequences, with roughly 33% found just once. The CDR3 length is 13 residues. Trimming left V 3 bases short and J 5 bases short, with 8 bases between. In this sample, this clonotype turned up a few times. This chain connects TRBV12-3 or TRBV12-4 to TRBJ2-1, with unresolved D. This clonotype was sampled from a human donor who donated a stem cell graft to a child with aplastic anemia. The sample here was PBMCs from the stem cell graft donor, taken from the stem cell graft. This chain's CDR3 is CASSFLGDNEQFF. For the CDR3, the DNA is TGTGCCAGCAGTTTTTTGGGCGACAATGAGCAGTTCTTC.